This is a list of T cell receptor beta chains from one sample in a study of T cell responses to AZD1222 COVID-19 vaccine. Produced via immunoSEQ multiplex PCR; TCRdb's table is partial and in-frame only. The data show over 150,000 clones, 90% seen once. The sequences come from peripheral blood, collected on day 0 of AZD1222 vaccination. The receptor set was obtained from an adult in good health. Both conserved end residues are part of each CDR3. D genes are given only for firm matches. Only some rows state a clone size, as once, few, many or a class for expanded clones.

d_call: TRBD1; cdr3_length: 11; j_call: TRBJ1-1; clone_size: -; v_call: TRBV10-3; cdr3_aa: CAIRGQDEAFF; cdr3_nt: TGTGCCATCAGGGGACAGGATGAAGCTTTCTTT
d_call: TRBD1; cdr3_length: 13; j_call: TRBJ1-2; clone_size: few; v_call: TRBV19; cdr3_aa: CASSATGGLGYTF; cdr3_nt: TGTGCCAGTAGTGCGACAGGGGGCCTTGGCTACACCTTC
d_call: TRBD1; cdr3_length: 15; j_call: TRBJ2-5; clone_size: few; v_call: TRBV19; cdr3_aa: CASQTGTGGRETQYF; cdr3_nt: TGTGCCAGCCAGACTGGGACAGGGGGGAGGGAGACCCAGTACTTC
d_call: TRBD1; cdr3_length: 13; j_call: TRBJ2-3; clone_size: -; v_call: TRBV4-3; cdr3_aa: CASRPGPTGTQYF; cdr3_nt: TGCGCCAGCCGTCCTGGGCCGACAGGGACGCAGTATTTT
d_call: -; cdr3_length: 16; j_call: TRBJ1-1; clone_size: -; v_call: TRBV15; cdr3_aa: CATSRDRAGLGTEAFF; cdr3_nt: TGTGCCACCAGCAGAGATCGGGCAGGGTTAGGCACTGAAGCTTTCTTT
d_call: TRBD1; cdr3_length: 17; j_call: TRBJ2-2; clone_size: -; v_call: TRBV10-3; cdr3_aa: CAISPRRGQGNTGELFF; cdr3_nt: TGTGCCATCTCCCCCCGACGTGGACAGGGGAACACCGGGGAGCTGTTTTTT
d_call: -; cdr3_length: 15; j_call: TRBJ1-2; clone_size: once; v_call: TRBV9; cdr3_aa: CASAVTPDTSYGYTF; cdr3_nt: TGTGCCAGCGCCGTAACTCCTGATACGTCGTATGGCTACACCTTC
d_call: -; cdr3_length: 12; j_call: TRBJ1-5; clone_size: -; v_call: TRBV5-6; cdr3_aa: CASSLGGWPQHF; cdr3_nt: TGTGCCAGCAGCTTGGGAGGTTGGCCCCAGCATTTT
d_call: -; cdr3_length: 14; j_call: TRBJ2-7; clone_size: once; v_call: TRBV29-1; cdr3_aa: CSVPGKGLVGEQYF; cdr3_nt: TGCAGCGTGCCCGGGAAGGGCCTAGTGGGGGAGCAGTACTTC
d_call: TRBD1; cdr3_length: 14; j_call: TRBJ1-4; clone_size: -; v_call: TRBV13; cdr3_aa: CASSSRGPVEKLFF; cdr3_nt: TGTGCCAGCAGCTCTAGGGGGCCGGTTGAAAAACTGTTTTTT
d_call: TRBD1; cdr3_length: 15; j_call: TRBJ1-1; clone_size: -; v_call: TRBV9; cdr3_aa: CASSVDRGSGGEAFF; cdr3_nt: TGTGCCAGCAGCGTTGACAGGGGGAGTGGAGGTGAAGCTTTCTTT
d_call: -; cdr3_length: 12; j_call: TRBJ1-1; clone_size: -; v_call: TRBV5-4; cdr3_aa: CASSYRENVAFF; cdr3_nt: TGTGCCAGCAGCTACAGGGAGAACGTCGCTTTCTTT
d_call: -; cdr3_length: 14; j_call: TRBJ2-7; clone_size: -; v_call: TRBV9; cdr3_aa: CASSVATFSEEQYF; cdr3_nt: TGTGCCAGCAGCGTAGCGACCTTCTCGGAGGAGCAGTACTTC
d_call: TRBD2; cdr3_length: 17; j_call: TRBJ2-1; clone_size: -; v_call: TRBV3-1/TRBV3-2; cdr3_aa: CASSQASSGGSYNEQFF; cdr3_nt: TGTGCCAGCAGCCAGGCCTCTAGCGGGGGATCCTACAATGAGCAGTTCTTC
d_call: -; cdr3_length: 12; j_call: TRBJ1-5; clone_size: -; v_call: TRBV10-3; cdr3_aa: CAISESNKPQHF; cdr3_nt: TGTGCCATCAGTGAGTCGAATAAGCCCCAGCATTTT
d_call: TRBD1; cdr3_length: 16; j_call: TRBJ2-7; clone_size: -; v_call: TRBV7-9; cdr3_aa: CASSPKVGQGTYEQYF; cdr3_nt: TGTGCCAGCAGCCCTAAGGTTGGACAGGGGACCTACGAGCAGTACTTC
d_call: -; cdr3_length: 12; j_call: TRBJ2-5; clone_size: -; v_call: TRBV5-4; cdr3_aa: CASSQDLETQYF; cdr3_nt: TGTGCCAGCAGCCAAGATCTTGAGACCCAGTACTTC
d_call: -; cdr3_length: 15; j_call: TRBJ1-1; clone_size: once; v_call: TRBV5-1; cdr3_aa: CASSLVGGRTTEAFF; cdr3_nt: TGCGCCAGCAGCTTGGTAGGAGGGAGGACCACTGAAGCTTTCTTT
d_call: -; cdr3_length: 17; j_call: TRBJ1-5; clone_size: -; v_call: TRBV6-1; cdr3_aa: CASSEALGWREYQPQHF; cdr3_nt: TGTGCCAGCAGTGAAGCATTGGGGTGGAGGGAATATCAGCCCCAGCATTTT
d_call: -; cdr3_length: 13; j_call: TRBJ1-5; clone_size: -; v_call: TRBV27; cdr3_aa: CGSGWGQNQPQHF; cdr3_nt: TGTGGCTCGGGGTGGGGGCAGAATCAGCCCCAGCATTTT
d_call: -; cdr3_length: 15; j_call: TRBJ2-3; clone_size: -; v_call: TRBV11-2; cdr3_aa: CASSYGGRFSDTQYF; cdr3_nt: TGTGCCAGCAGCTACGGGGGCAGGTTCTCAGATACGCAGTATTTT
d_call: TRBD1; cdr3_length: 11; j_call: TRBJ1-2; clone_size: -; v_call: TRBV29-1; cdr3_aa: CSVEDRAGYTF; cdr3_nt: TGCAGCGTTGAGGACAGGGCTGGCTACACCTTC
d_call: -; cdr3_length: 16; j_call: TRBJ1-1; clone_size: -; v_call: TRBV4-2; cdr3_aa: CASSQDLGGVWTEAFF; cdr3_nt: TGTGCCAGCAGCCAAGATTTAGGGGGTGTATGGACTGAAGCTTTCTTT
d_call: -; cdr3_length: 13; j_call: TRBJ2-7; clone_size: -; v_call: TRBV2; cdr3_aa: CASSDSGNYEQYF; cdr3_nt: TGTGCCAGCAGTGACTCGGGCAACTACGAGCAGTACTTC
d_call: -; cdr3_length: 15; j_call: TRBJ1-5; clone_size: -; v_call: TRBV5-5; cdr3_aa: CASSPGQNSNQPQHF; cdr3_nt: TGTGCCAGCAGCCCCGGACAGAATAGCAATCAGCCCCAGCATTTT
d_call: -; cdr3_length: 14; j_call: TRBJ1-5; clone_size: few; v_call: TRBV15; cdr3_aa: CATSIQGSNQPQHF; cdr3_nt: TGTGCCACCAGCATCCAGGGTAGCAATCAGCCCCAGCATTTT
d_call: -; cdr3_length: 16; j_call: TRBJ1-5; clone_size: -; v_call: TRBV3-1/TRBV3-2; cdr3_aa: CASSQAAFGGNQPQHF; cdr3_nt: TGTGCCAGCAGCCAAGCCGCGTTCGGAGGCAATCAGCCCCAGCATTTT
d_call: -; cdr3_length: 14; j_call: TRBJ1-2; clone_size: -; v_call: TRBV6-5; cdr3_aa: CASSLTEYDYGYTF; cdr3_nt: TGTGCCAGCAGTCTAACGGAGTATGACTATGGCTACACCTTC
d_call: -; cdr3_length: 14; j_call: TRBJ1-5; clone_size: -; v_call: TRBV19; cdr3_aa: CASSMRGSDQPQHF; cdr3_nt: TGTGCCAGTAGTATGAGGGGGTCTGATCAGCCCCAGCATTTT
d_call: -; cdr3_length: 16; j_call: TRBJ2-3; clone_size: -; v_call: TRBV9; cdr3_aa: CASSAPGTPSTDTQYF; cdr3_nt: TGTGCCAGCAGCGCCCCCGGGACCCCTAGCACAGATACGCAGTATTTT
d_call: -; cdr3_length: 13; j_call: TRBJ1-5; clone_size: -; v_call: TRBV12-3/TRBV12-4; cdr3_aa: CASSWTGITAQHF; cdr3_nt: TGTGCCAGCAGCTGGACGGGAATCACGGCCCAGCATTTT
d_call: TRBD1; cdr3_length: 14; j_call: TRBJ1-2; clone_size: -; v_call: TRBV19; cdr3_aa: CASSINTGVGGYTF; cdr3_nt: TGTGCCAGTAGTATCAATACAGGGGTTGGTGGCTACACCTTC
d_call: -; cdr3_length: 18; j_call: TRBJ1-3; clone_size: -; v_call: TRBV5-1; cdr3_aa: CASSLEGTQSTSGNTIYF; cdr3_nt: TGCGCCAGCAGCTTGGAGGGGACACAAAGTACCTCTGGAAACACCATATATTTT
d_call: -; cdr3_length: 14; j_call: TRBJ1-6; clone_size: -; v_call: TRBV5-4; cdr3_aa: CASSLGGGNSPLHF; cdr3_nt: TGTGCCAGCAGCTTGGGAGGAGGGAATTCACCCCTCCACTTT
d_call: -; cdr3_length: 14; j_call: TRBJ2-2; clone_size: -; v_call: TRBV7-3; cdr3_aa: CASSRDAGGGELFF; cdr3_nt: TGTGCCAGCAGCCGGGACGCCGGGGGCGGGGAGCTGTTTTTT
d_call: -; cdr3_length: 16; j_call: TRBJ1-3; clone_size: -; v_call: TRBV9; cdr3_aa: CASSRAPGVTGNTIYF; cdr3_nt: TGTGCCAGCAGTCGCGCCCCCGGGGTCACAGGGAACACCATATATTTT
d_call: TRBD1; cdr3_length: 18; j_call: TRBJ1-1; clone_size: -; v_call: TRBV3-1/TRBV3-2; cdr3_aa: CASSQRPGQGGKNTEAFF; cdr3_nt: TGTGCCAGCAGCCAACGGCCGGGACAGGGGGGGAAGAACACTGAAGCTTTCTTT
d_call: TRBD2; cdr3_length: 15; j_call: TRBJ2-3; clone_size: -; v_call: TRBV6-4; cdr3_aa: CASSDSTREIGTQYF; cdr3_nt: TGTGCCAGCAGTGACTCGACGCGGGAGATTGGGACGCAGTATTTT
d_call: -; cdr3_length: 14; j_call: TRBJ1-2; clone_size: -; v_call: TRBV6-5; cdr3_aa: CASRSHRLDYGYTF; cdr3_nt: TGTGCCAGCAGATCACACCGATTGGACTATGGCTACACCTTC
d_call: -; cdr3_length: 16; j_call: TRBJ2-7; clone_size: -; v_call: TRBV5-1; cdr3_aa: CASSSQPQGLQYEQYF; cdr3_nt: TGCGCCAGCAGCTCGCAACCTCAGGGACTTCAGTACGAGCAGTACTTC
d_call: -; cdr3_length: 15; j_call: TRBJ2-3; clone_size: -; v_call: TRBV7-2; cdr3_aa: CASSPLRASTDTQYF; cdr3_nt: TGTGCCAGCAGTCCCCTTCGGGCTAGCACAGATACGCAGTATTTT
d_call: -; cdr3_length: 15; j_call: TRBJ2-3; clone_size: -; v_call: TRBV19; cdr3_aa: CASSITGSLADTQYF; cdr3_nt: TGTGCCAGTAGTATTACAGGGAGTTTAGCAGATACGCAGTATTTT